The T cell receptor (beta chain) described here comes from a study of cytomegalovirus exposure and HLA in healthy donors. Study-level points and caveats: Association of about 17,000 TCR beta sequences with HLA alleles was found at 0.05 false discovery rate in a later analysis.

The CDR3 totals 14 residues. Germline-derived CDR1 and CDR2 are PRHDT and FYEKMQ (reference sequence). The germline V and J ends were trimmed by 4 bases and 0 bases, with 8 bases remaining between them. The PCR ran on 60 Vbeta and 13 Jbeta primers. The assay was immunoSEQ multiplex PCR, and TCRdb's table has in-frame clones only and misses some. There are some 170,000 clones in the sample; approximately 85% occur only once, and around 0.97% lies in the top ten. About this clone: Its antigen is currently unknown.

The rearrangement uses TRBV13 and TRBJ2-3; D gene uncertain. The clonotype originates from a girl aged 2 to 10 in good health and CMV-seropositive. The sequenced sample was PBMCs. DNA for the CDR3: TGTGCCAGCAGCTCTCTAGAGAGCACAGATACGCAGTATTTT. Translating it yields CASSSLESTDTQYF.